This is a list of T cell receptor beta chains from one sample in a study of Ad26.COV2.S vaccination and SARS-CoV-2 variants. Profiled with immunoSEQ multiplex PCR; TCRdb holds only in-frame clones, not every one. The sample yields a few hundred thousand clones, about nine tenths seen once. The material sequenced was peripheral blood, taken in a trial of Ad26.COV2.S vaccine versus placebo. The receptor set was obtained from a person aged 18-60 years who received the Ad26.COV2.S COVID-19 vaccine or a placebo. Each CDR3 is given with its conserved first and last residue. The D gene is left open where the match is weak. Some rows mark clone size as missing; the rest say once, few, many or name a class of expanded clone.

J: TRBJ1-1
size: -
D: -
V: TRBV9
DNA: TGTGCCAGCAGCGTAGGGAATGGGAACACTGAAGCTTTCTTT
CDR3: CASSVGNGNTEAFF

J: TRBJ1-2
size: -
D: -
V: TRBV27
DNA: TGTGCCAGCAGTTTATCGGGGGGGTTCGGCTATGGCTACACCTTC
CDR3: CASSLSGGFGYGYTF

J: TRBJ1-4
size: -
D: -
V: TRBV30
DNA: TGTGCCTGGAGTCCCGCCGTGGGTGAAAAACTGTTTTTT
CDR3: CAWSPAVGEKLFF

J: TRBJ1-2
size: -
D: TRBD1
V: TRBV7-2
DNA: TGTGCCAGCAGCCCATCGACAGGGATAACGGACTATGGCTACACCTTC
CDR3: CASSPSTGITDYGYTF

J: TRBJ1-3
size: -
D: -
V: TRBV9
DNA: TGTGCCAGCAGCCCACAGGGCGCCTCTGGAAACACCATATATTTT
CDR3: CASSPQGASGNTIYF

J: TRBJ1-2
size: -
D: -
V: TRBV14
DNA: TGTGCCAGCAGCCAAAGATATGGCTACACCTTC
CDR3: CASSQRYGYTF

J: TRBJ1-4
size: -
D: -
V: TRBV30
DNA: TGTGCCTGGTCGGAGGGGGGGACCATAACTAATGAAAAACTGTTTTTT
CDR3: CAWSEGGTITNEKLFF

J: TRBJ2-7
size: -
D: TRBD2
V: TRBV19
DNA: TGTGCCAGTGGGGGGGGAGTTCAGTCCTACGAGCAGTACTTC
CDR3: CASGGGVQSYEQYF

J: TRBJ1-4
size: -
D: -
V: TRBV29-1
DNA: TGCAGCGTTGAAGTAGGGACAAGGGAAAAACTGTTTTTT
CDR3: CSVEVGTREKLFF

J: TRBJ2-2
size: -
D: -
V: TRBV3-1/TRBV3-2
DNA: TGTGCCAGCAGCCAGGGTTGGTCCGGGGAGCTGTTTTTT
CDR3: CASSQGWSGELFF

J: TRBJ1-5
size: few
D: TRBD1
V: TRBV6-1
DNA: TGTGCCAGCAGTGACACCGGGACAGGGGCATCCAGCAATCAGCCCCAGCATTTT
CDR3: CASSDTGTGASSNQPQHF

J: TRBJ2-3
size: -
D: -
V: TRBV27
DNA: TGTGCCAGCAGTCTCCGGGGAAGCACAGATACGCAGTATTTT
CDR3: CASSLRGSTDTQYF

J: TRBJ2-7
size: -
D: TRBD1
V: TRBV27
DNA: TGTGCCAGCAGCAAACAGGGGGGAAAGTACGAGCAGTACTTC
CDR3: CASSKQGGKYEQYF

J: TRBJ2-1
size: few
D: -
V: TRBV24-1
DNA: TGTGCCACCAGTGACCGGGGTAGTTTCGACAATGAGCAGTTCTTC
CDR3: CATSDRGSFDNEQFF

J: TRBJ2-1
size: -
D: TRBD1
V: TRBV20-1
DNA: TGCAGTGCTAGTAGGACAGGGCTTCGCAATGAGCAGTTCTTC
CDR3: CSASRTGLRNEQFF

J: TRBJ1-4
size: -
D: TRBD1
V: TRBV4-2
DNA: TGTGCCAGCAGCCAATACAGGGGCGCGTCTAATGAAAAACTGTTTTTT
CDR3: CASSQYRGASNEKLFF

J: TRBJ1-1
size: -
D: -
V: TRBV19
DNA: TGTGCCAGTGCTGCCGGAGGGGGCACTGAAGCTTTCTTT
CDR3: CASAAGGGTEAFF

J: TRBJ1-1
size: -
D: -
V: TRBV11-2
DNA: TGTGCCAGCAGCTTGAATAGCCGCCGGGGGACGCCTGAAGCTTTCTTT
CDR3: CASSLNSRRGTPEAFF

J: TRBJ2-7
size: -
D: -
V: TRBV4-3
DNA: TGCGCCAGCAGCCAATCCCAAAGCTCCTACGAGCAGTACTTC
CDR3: CASSQSQSSYEQYF

J: TRBJ1-5
size: once
D: -
V: TRBV15
DNA: TGTGCCACCAGCAGAGACCGAGGGAGCAATCAGCCCCAGCATTTT
CDR3: CATSRDRGSNQPQHF

J: TRBJ1-5
size: -
D: -
V: TRBV7-9
DNA: TGTGCCAGCAGCTTAGGAGGGGTGGGGAGCAATCAGCCCCAGCATTTT
CDR3: CASSLGGVGSNQPQHF

J: TRBJ1-2
size: -
D: -
V: TRBV24-1
DNA: TGTGCCACCAGTGCAGGGGCAGGTTACACCTTC
CDR3: CATSAGAGYTF

J: TRBJ1-1
size: -
D: -
V: TRBV6-6
DNA: TGTGCCAGCAGTCAGAGACACACTGAAGCTTTCTTT
CDR3: CASSQRHTEAFF

J: TRBJ1-1
size: -
D: -
V: TRBV3-1/TRBV3-2
DNA: TGTGCCAGCAGACCTCAGGGAGGCACTGAAGCTTTCTTT
CDR3: CASRPQGGTEAFF

J: TRBJ1-4
size: -
D: TRBD1
V: TRBV7-9
DNA: TGTGCCAGCAGCTTAGGATTGAGTGGGACAGGTGGCGAAAAACTGTTTTTT
CDR3: CASSLGLSGTGGEKLFF

J: TRBJ1-5
size: -
D: TRBD1
V: TRBV5-8
DNA: TGTGCCAGCAACCAGGAATACGGGACAGGGGATCAGCCCCAGCATTTT
CDR3: CASNQEYGTGDQPQHF

J: TRBJ2-7
size: once
D: TRBD2
V: TRBV5-4
DNA: TGTGCCAGCAGCTTGGGAGCGGGGGGCTCCCTCGAGCAGTACTTC
CDR3: CASSLGAGGSLEQYF

J: TRBJ1-3
size: -
D: -
V: TRBV11-2
DNA: TGTGCCAGCAACGGGAGAGGGGGAAACACCATATATTTT
CDR3: CASNGRGGNTIYF